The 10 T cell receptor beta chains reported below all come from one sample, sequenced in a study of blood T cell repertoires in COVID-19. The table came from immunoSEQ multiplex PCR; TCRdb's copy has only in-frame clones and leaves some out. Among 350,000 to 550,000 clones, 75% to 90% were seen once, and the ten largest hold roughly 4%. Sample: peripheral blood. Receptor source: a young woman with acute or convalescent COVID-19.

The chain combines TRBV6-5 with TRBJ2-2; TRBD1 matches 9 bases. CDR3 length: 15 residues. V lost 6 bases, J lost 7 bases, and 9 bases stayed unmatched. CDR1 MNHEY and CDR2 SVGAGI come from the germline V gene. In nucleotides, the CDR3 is TGTGCCAGCAGGAACACAGGGGGCCCTGGCGGGGAGCTGTTTTTT. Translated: CASRNTGGPGGELFF.

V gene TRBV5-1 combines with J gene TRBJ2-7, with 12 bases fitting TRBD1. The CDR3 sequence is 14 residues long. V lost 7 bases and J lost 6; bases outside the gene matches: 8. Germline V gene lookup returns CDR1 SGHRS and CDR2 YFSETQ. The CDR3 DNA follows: TGCGCCAGCTCCGGGACAGGGGGCCTCGCCGAGCAGTACTTC. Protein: CASSGTGGLAEQYF. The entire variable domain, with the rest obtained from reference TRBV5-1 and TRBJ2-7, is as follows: KAGVTQTPRYLIKTRGQQVTLSCSPISGHRSVSWYQQTPGQGLQFLFEYFSETQRNKGNFPGRFSGRQFSNSRSEMNVSTLELGDSALYLCASSGTGGLAEQYFGPGTRLTVT.

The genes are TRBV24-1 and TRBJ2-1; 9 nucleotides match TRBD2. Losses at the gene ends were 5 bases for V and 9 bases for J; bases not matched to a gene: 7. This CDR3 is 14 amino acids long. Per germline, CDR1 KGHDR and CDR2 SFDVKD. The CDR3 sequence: CATSGLSGGGEQFF. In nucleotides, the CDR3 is TGTGCCACCAGTGGCCTTAGCGGGGGTGGTGAGCAGTTCTTC.

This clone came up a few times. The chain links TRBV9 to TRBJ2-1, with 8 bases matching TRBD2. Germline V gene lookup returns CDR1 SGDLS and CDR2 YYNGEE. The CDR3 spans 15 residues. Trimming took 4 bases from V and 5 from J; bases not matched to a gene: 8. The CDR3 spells CASSPSGGPNNEQFF. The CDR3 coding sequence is TGTGCCAGCAGCCCCAGCGGGGGACCAAACAATGAGCAGTTCTTC.

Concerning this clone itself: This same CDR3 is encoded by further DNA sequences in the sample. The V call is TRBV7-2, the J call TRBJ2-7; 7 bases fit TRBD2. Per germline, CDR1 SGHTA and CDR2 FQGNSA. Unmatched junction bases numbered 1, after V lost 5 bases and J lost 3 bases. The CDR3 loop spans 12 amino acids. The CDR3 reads CASSPGGYEQYF. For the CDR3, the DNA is TGTGCCAGCAGCCCGGGGGGCTACGAGCAGTACTTC.

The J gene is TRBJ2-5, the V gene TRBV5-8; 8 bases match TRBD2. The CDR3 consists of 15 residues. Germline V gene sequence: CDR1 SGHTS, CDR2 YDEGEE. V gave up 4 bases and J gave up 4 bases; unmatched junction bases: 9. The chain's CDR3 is CASSLRGGRRETQYF. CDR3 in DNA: TGTGCCAGCAGCCTCCGGGGGGGCCGCCGAGAGACCCAGTACTTC.

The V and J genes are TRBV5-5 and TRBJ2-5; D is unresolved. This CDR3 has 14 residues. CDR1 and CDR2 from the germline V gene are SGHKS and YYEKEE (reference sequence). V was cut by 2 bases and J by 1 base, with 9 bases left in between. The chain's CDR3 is CASSLLLSQETQYF. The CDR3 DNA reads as TGTGCCAGCAGCTTACTCCTGTCCCAAGAGACCCAGTACTTC. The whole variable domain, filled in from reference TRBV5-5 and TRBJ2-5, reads DAGVTQSPTHLIKTRGQQVTLRCSPISGHKSVSWYQQVLGQGPQFIFQYYEKEERGRGNFPDRFSARQFPNYSSELNVNALLLGDSALYLCASSLLLSQETQYFGPGTRLLVL.

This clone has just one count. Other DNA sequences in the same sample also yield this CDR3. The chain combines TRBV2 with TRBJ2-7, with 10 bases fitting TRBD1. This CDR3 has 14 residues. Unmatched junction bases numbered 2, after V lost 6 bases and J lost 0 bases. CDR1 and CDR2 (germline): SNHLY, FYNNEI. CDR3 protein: CASSRDRGSYEQYF. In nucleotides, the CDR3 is TGTGCCAGCAGCCGGGACAGGGGCTCCTACGAGCAGTACTTC.

The CDR3 region is CASSSTGLSNQPQHF. The CDR3 nucleotides read TGTGCCAGCAGCTCGACAGGGCTGAGCAATCAGCCCCAGCATTTT. V gene TRBV7-9 combines with J gene TRBJ1-5, with 7 bases matching TRBD1. This CDR3 region has 15 residues. From germline, CDR1 is SEHNR and CDR2 FQNEAQ (reference sequence). V shed 4 bases, J shed 1 base, and the junction held 4 bases outside the gene matches.

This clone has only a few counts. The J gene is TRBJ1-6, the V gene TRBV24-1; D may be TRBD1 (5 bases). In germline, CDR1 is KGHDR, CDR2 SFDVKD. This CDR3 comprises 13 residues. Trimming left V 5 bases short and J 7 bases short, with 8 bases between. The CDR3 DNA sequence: TGTGCCACCAGTGCAGGGCTGAATTCACCCCTCCACTTT. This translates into CATSAGLNSPLHF.